This T cell receptor beta chain stems from a study of identifying expanded T cells in peripheral blood. Findings and caveats of the study: Variance in clone template counts between approximately two-week samples significantly increased with total template count across all healthy donors. Technical replicates showed around 1.1 changed clones; roughly two weeks around 15; four weeks 19.

To note about this clone: Antigen: not known.

Germline V gene lookup returns CDR1 LNHDA and CDR2 SQIVND (reference sequence). Trimming removed 5 bases from V and 0 bases from J, with 11 bases in between. CDR3 size: 15 residues. Healthy donors had no documented immune events, such as infections, while sampled. Assay used: immunoSEQ multiplex PCR; TCRdb lists only in-frame clones, some missing. Of approximately 100,000 clones listed, about 88% are singletons. The chain combines TRBV19 with TRBJ2-1; D unresolved. Sequencing used blood. The source is a person aged 18 to 75 in good health. The CDR3 here is CASSRLLGSYNEQFF. The CDR3 DNA reads TGTGCCAGTAGTCGGCTTCTGGGCTCCTACAATGAGCAGTTCTTC.